Included here is one T cell receptor beta chain sequence, with context. Trimming removed 3 bases from V and 0 bases from J, with 9 bases in between. Germline CDR1 is SEHNR and CDR2 is FQNEAQ (reference sequence). This CDR3 is 14 amino acids long. The entry originates in a study of blood T cell repertoires in COVID-19. The data were produced by immunoSEQ multiplex PCR, yet TCRdb's version contains in-frame clones alone and is incomplete. In the table there are tens of thousands of clones, around 82% of which are singletons. The material sequenced was peripheral blood. This TCR came from a human donor in a cohort sampled during active COVID-19. This sequence joins TRBV7-9 and TRBJ2-7; a possible D gene is TRBD1 (6 bases). The CDR3 loop reads CASSFRDTSYEQYF. The CDR3 nucleotides read TGTGCCAGCAGCTTCCGGGACACCTCCTACGAGCAGTACTTC. The whole variable domain, remainder taken from reference TRBV7-9 and TRBJ2-7, is DTGVSQNPRHKITKRGQNVTFRCDPISEHNRLYWYRQTLGQGPEFLTYFQNEAQLEKSRLLSDRFSAERPKGSFSTLEIQRTEQGDSAMYLCASSFRDTSYEQYFGPGTRLTVT.